The present T cell receptor (beta chain) was sequenced within a study of neurological immune-mediated disorders. For the study at large: Within the group of some 34 multiple sclerosis patients, approximately 31 were relapsing-remitting, while 3 were secondary progressive. Broader study findings: The absence of any CDR3 amino acid sequence shared by expanded clones across subjects suggests that repertoires were private in all groups.

The unsorted libraries were made from 2 million PBMCs kept at -80 C. On this clonotype: As yet, its antigen is unknown.

The ends were cut back, 1 base at V and 11 bases at J, with 18 bases in the middle. Germline CDR1 reads KGHSH; CDR2 reads LQKENI. This CDR3 contains 14 residues. TCRdb ran MiXCR on the 5' RACE reads and lists one entry per CDR3 protein. The top ten hold 2.2% of the sample, which has about 62,000 distinct CDR3 sequences, around 3.8% seen once. Sequenced: PBMCs. This TCR was sampled from a woman aged 45-60 years with multiple sclerosis. J is TRBJ2-7 and V is TRBV18, with a weak D call TRBD1 (8 bases). CDR3 bases: TGTGCCAGCTCACCACAGCAGGGGGCGGGAGAGAAGTACTTC. Residues: CASSPQQGAGEKYF.